Following are 29 T cell receptor beta chains from one sample sequenced in a study of T cell responses to AZD1222 COVID-19 vaccine. Libraries were prepared by immunoSEQ multiplex PCR; TCRdb keeps only in-frame clonotypes and omits some of them. The sample carries about 130,000 clones, roughly 87% recorded once. The sequencing here drew on peripheral blood, taken on day 0 of MenACWY control vaccination. The receptors were sampled from an adult in good health.

The chain couples TRBV3-1 (or the pseudogene TRBV3-2) to TRBJ1-1; TRBD1 is a possible D gene (6 bases). Trimming removed 6 bases from V and 5 bases from J, with 13 bases in between. CDR1 is LGHDT and CDR2 is YNNKEL in the germline V gene (reference sequence). This CDR3 has 13 amino acids. CDR3 in amino acids: CASRRGGQTEAFF. In nucleotides, the CDR3 is TGTGCCAGCAGGCGGGGGGGGCAAACTGAAGCTTTCTTT.

The chain employs TRBV3-1 (or the pseudogene TRBV3-2) and TRBJ2-1, with 12 bases matching TRBD2. CDR1 is LGHDT and CDR2 is YNNKEL in the germline V gene (reference sequence). V trimming: 4 bases; J trimming: 4 bases; junction bases outside the gene matches: 5. CDR3 length: 16 residues. Here the CDR3 DNA reads TGTGCCAGCAGCCGAGATGGGACTAGCGGGTACAATGAGCAGTTCTTC. Translated: CASSRDGTSGYNEQFF.

This chain links TRBV7-9 with TRBJ2-7; D gene uncertain. The CDR3 loop spans 16 amino acids. CDR1 and CDR2 from the germline V gene are SEHNR and FQNEAQ (reference sequence). Trimming removed 4 bases at V and 4 bases at J, with 20 bases between. The CDR3 DNA follows: TGTGCCAGCAGCTCACTGAGTGAATCCTTCGGTTACGAGCAGTACGTC. Amino acid sequence: CASSSLSESFGYEQYV.

This clone was observed once. The J gene is TRBJ2-3, the V gene TRBV10-1; TRBD2 agrees at 7 bases. The CDR3 covers 16 residues. The junction had 6 bases not matched to a gene; V was cut back by 0 bases and J by 3 bases. Germline values: CDR1 WNHNN, CDR2 SYGVQD (reference sequence). CDR3 loop: CASSESPGGWTDTQYF. The CDR3 region has the DNA TGCGCCAGCAGTGAGTCGCCCGGGGGGTGGACAGATACGCAGTATTTT.

The chain recombines TRBV27 with TRBJ2-1, with D perhaps matching TRBD1 or TRBD2 (5 bases each). Per the germline V gene, CDR1 is MNHEY and CDR2 is SMNVEV (reference sequence). This CDR3 is built from 18 residues. Trimming cost V 0 bases and J 0 bases, with 15 bases left between them. CDR3 loop: CASSLSKGTPSSYNEQFF. DNA of the CDR3: TGTGCCAGCAGTTTATCAAAAGGGACCCCGAGCTCCTACAATGAGCAGTTCTTC.

The V call is TRBV5-6, the J call TRBJ2-7; D possibly corresponds to TRBD1 (6 bases). CDR3 length equals 14 residues. CDR1 and CDR2 from the germline V gene are SGHDT and YYEEEE. Trimming shortened V by 5 bases and J by 0 bases, and 12 bases separated the two germline ends. The CDR3 sequence is CASRPGQSSYEQYV. The CDR3 DNA is TGTGCCAGCAGACCGGGACAAAGCTCCTACGAGCAGTACGTC.

This sequence joins TRBV6-5 and TRBJ1-2; 7 positions match TRBD1. The germline gives CDR1 MNHEY, CDR2 SVGAGI. The CDR3 extends over 16 amino acids. V lost 0 bases, J lost 8 bases, and 12 bases stayed unmatched. The CDR3 is CASSYSTGSGGSGYTF. The DNA for the CDR3 is TGTGCCAGCAGTTACTCGACGGGGTCAGGGGGATCCGGCTACACCTTC.

This rearrangement joins TRBV7-2 to TRBJ2-5; 8 positions agree with TRBD1. Germline V gene data show CDR1 as SGHTA and CDR2 as FQGNSA. The V and J ends lost 5 bases and 1 base, in that order; junction bases with no gene match: 6. This CDR3 has 15 amino acids. CDR3: CASSKRTGPQETQYF. The CDR3 DNA reads as TGTGCCAGCAGCAAACGGACAGGGCCCCAAGAGACCCAGTACTTC.

J is TRBJ1-5 and V is TRBV28; D is possibly TRBD1 (5 bases). Trimming removed 6 bases from V and 5 bases from J, with 20 bases in between. The V gene's germline CDR1 is MDHEN and CDR2 SYDVKM. The CDR3 has 16 amino acids. CDR3 DNA: TGTGCCAGCAGGCGGCAGGGTTCGGACGATTATCAGCCCCAGCATTTT. As protein: CASRRQGSDDYQPQHF.

The chain combines TRBV24-1 with TRBJ1-2; TRBD1 is a possible D gene (5 bases). CDR3 length equals 11 residues. Germline V lookup: CDR1 KGHDR, CDR2 SFDVKD. The V gene lost 10 bases and the J gene lost 4 bases, with 9 bases spanning the gap. This CDR3 is CATQGSYGYTF. The DNA of the CDR3 is TGTGCCACTCAGGGCTCCTATGGCTACACCTTC.

V is TRBV7-2 and J is TRBJ2-2; 9 bases fit TRBD2. The length of the CDR3 is 15 residues. V was clipped by 4 bases and J by 7 bases; unmatched bases: 7. In germline, CDR1 is SGHTA, CDR2 FQGNSA. CDR3 sequence reads: CASSSSGTSIGELFF. The CDR3 DNA follows: TGTGCCAGCAGCTCATCCGGGACTAGCATCGGGGAGCTGTTTTTT.

This chain links TRBV30 with TRBJ2-7; D remains ambiguous. The CDR3 has 13 amino acids. In germline, CDR1 is GTSNPN, CDR2 SVGIG (reference sequence). Trimming stripped 5 bases from V and 4 bases from J, with 15 bases between. DNA of the CDR3: TGTGCCTGGGGCGAAGCCCTGGGGTACGAGCAGTACTTC. Its translation is CAWGEALGYEQYF.

The chain carries TRBV2 and TRBJ1-5, with 11 bases fitting TRBD1. Per germline, CDR1 SNHLY and CDR2 FYNNEI. This CDR3 contains 15 residues. Trimming at V came to 4 bases and at J to 2 bases, leaving 1 base not matched to a gene. The CDR3 sequence: CASSGTGGGNQPQHF. CDR3 coding DNA: TGTGCCAGCAGTGGGACAGGGGGCGGCAATCAGCCCCAGCATTTT.

This clone was seen a single time. The V gene is TRBV15, the J gene TRBJ2-3; 7 positions agree with TRBD1. The germline CDR1 and CDR2 sequences are LNHNV and YYDKDF (reference sequence). This CDR3 has 16 amino acids. The V and J ends lost 1 base and 4 bases, in that order; junction bases with no gene match: 8. The CDR3 DNA reads TGTGCCACCAGCAGAGGACAGGGTTTACAGTCAGATACGCAGTATTTT. This translates into CATSRGQGLQSDTQYF. The whole variable domain, remainder taken from reference TRBV15 and TRBJ2-3, is DAMVIQNPRYQVTQFGKPVTLSCSQTLNHNVMYWYQQKSSQAPKLLFHYYDKDFNNEADTPDNFQSRRPNTSFCFLDIRSPGLGDTAMYLCATSRGQGLQSDTQYFGPGTRLTVL.

The chain combines TRBV9 with TRBJ1-1, with TRBD1 as a possible D gene (6 bases). The germline V and J ends were trimmed by 3 bases and 6 bases, with 15 bases remaining between them. Germline V lookup: CDR1 SGDLS, CDR2 YYNGEE. The length of the CDR3 is 14 residues. The CDR3 reads CASSDGTGSAEAFF. For the CDR3, the DNA is TGTGCCAGCAGCGATGGAACAGGGTCAGCTGAAGCTTTCTTT.

The chain combines TRBV19 with TRBJ2-2; D gene uncertain. The germline V and J ends were trimmed by 6 bases and 1 base, with 9 bases remaining between them. CDR3 size: 14 residues. Germline V gene lookup returns CDR1 LNHDA and CDR2 SQIVND (reference sequence). CDR3 DNA: TGTGCCAGTAGATACGGCGGGAACACCGGGGAGCTGTTTTTT. Its translation: CASRYGGNTGELFF.

CDR3 in DNA: TGTGCCAGCAGTTCCGGGACAGACATCAAGCCCCAGCATTTT. It translates to CASSSGTDIKPQHF. V and J are TRBV13 and TRBJ1-5, with 7 bases lining up with TRBD1. CDR3 length: 14 residues. Trimming removed 6 bases from V and 8 bases from J; junction bases left unmatched: 10. From germline, CDR1 is PRHDT and CDR2 FYEKMQ (reference sequence). The whole variable domain, filled in from reference TRBV13 and TRBJ1-5, reads AAGVIQSPRHLIKEKRETATLKCYPIPRHDTVYWYQQGPGQDPQFLISFYEKMQSDKGSIPDRFSAQQFSDYHSELNMSSLELGDSALYFCASSSGTDIKPQHFGDGTRLSIL.

The rearrangement links TRBV18 to TRBJ2-5; tentatively, D is TRBD1 (6 bases). Trimming removed 2 bases from V and 6 bases from J, with 13 bases in between. The length of the CDR3 is 14 residues. Germline-derived CDR1 and CDR2 are KGHSH and LQKENI. The CDR3 DNA is TGTGCCAGCTCACCAGGCTTACAGGGTCAGACCCAGTACTTC. Its protein is CASSPGLQGQTQYF.

CDR3 bases: TGTGCCAGCTCACCTGAGACAGGAGAATCACCCCTCCACTTT. Encoded protein: CASSPETGESPLHF. This chain connects TRBV18 to TRBJ1-6; possible D gene TRBD1, 6 bases. V lost 3 bases and J 10 bases, leaving 13 bases between the germline ends. CDR1 and CDR2 from the germline V gene are KGHSH and LQKENI. The CDR3 extends over 14 amino acids.

The chain is built from TRBV29-1 and TRBJ2-1; 11 bases fit TRBD2. Germline V gene sequence: CDR1 SQVTM, CDR2 ANQGSEA. The CDR3 has 15 residues. The V gene end was trimmed by 5 bases and the J gene end by 3 bases; junction bases not matched to a gene: 6. The CDR3 reads CSVTSGGWGYNEQFF. DNA for the CDR3: TGCAGCGTTACTAGCGGGGGCTGGGGCTACAATGAGCAGTTCTTC.

To note about this clone: Sequence at one end of the junction differs from germline and may be a read error. This chain connects TRBV2 to TRBJ2-1, with 9 bases lining up with TRBD2. CDR1 is SNHLY and CDR2 is FYNNEI in the germline V gene. This CDR3 is 15 amino acids long. This CDR3 is CASRIQAGGVNEQFF. CDR3 nucleotides: TGTGCGAGCAGGATTCAAGCGGGGGGCGTCAATGAGCAGTTCTTC. The whole variable domain, remainder taken from reference TRBV2 and TRBJ2-1, is EPEVTQTPSHQVTQMGQEVILRCVPISNHLYFYWYRQILGQKVEFLVSFYNNEISEKSEIFDDQFSVERPDGSNFTLKIRSTKLEDSAMYFCASRIQAGGVNEQFFGPGTRLTVL.

This clone was seen more than once but under ten times. The chain employs TRBV18 and TRBJ1-1; the D is unclear. Germline CDR1 KGHSH, CDR2 LQKENI. Trimming took off 2 bases at V and 5 bases at J, with 12 bases between the two ends. The CDR3 spans 14 residues. The CDR3, as DNA: TGTGCCAGCTCACCAAGACCCTGGCCGACTGAAGCTTTCTTT. Translation gives CASSPRPWPTEAFF.

The count of this clone is one. The CDR3 DNA is TGTGCCAGCAGCTCCGGGGTCCTTCGGGGAAGCTCCTACAATGAGCAGTTCTTC. This translates into CASSSGVLRGSSYNEQFF. The J gene is TRBJ2-1, the V gene TRBV11-3; D is perhaps TRBD2 (5 bases). Per germline, CDR1 SGHNT and CDR2 YENEEA. Deletions cut 4 bases from V and 0 bases from J, with 19 bases between. The CDR3 length is 18 residues. Drawing the rest from reference TRBV11-3 and TRBJ2-1, the complete variable domain is EAGVVQSPRYKIIEKKQPVAFWCNPISGHNTLYWYLQNLGQGPELLIRYENEEAVDDSQLPKDRFSAERLKGVDSTLKIQPAELGDSAVYLCASSSGVLRGSSYNEQFFGPGTRLTVL.

The V gene is TRBV19, the J gene TRBJ1-5, with D perhaps TRBD1 (6 bases). Germline values: CDR1 LNHDA, CDR2 SQIVND (reference sequence). The CDR3 loop spans 14 amino acids. V shed 1 base and J shed 10 bases, with 14 bases lying between them. The CDR3 DNA is TGTGCCAGTAGTATAGCCGACAGGCTCTCCCCCCAGCATTTT. Protein product: CASSIADRLSPQHF.

This chain uses TRBV18 with TRBJ1-1, with a tentative D call TRBD1 (5 bases). Trimming cost V 2 bases and J 2 bases, with 12 bases left between them. This CDR3 is 15 amino acids long. Per the germline V gene, CDR1 is KGHSH and CDR2 is LQKENI. The CDR3 region has the DNA TGTGCCAGCTCACCAAGTAGCAGGGTTAACACTGAAGCTTTCTTT. Its protein product is CASSPSSRVNTEAFF.

In its sample, this clone was seen once. V is TRBV19 and J is TRBJ1-2; 10 positions match TRBD1. This CDR3 has 16 residues. J lost 7 bases, V lost 3 bases, and 11 bases had no gene match. Germline CDR1 and CDR2: LNHDA and SQIVND (reference sequence). For the CDR3, the DNA is TGTGCCAGTAGTATGAATCATGCCGGGACAGGGGCTGGCTACACCTTC. Its protein is CASSMNHAGTGAGYTF.

The rearrangement links TRBV3-1 (or the pseudogene TRBV3-2) to TRBJ2-3; D might be TRBD2 (6 bases). The CDR3 runs 17 residues. CDR1 and CDR2 from the germline V gene are LGHDT and YNNKEL (reference sequence). V was pared by 1 base and J by 0 bases, with 14 bases between. The CDR3 is CASSQVGSGKSTDTQYF. CDR3 sequence (DNA): TGTGCCAGCAGCCAAGTTGGTAGCGGAAAAAGCACAGATACGCAGTATTTT.

The V gene is TRBV10-3, the J gene TRBJ1-2, with TRBD1 identical over 8 bases. The V and J ends lost 4 bases and 6 bases, in that order; junction bases with no gene match: 19. Germline assignment: CDR1 ENHRY and CDR2 SYGVKD. There are 18 residues in the CDR3. CDR3 bases: TGTGCCATCAGTGGACTCCTCAACCCTCGCGGACAGGGTAATGGCTACACCTTC. Its translation: CAISGLLNPRGQGNGYTF.

The CDR3 loop is CASSEAGQGADGYTF. CDR3 in DNA: TGTGCCAGCAGTGAGGCTGGGCAGGGGGCGGATGGCTACACCTTC. This chain links TRBV6-1 with TRBJ1-2; the match to TRBD1 covers 8 bases. The CDR3 spans 15 residues. Germline V CDR1 and CDR2: MNHNS, SASEGT. V was clipped by 3 bases and J by 6 bases; unmatched bases: 9.